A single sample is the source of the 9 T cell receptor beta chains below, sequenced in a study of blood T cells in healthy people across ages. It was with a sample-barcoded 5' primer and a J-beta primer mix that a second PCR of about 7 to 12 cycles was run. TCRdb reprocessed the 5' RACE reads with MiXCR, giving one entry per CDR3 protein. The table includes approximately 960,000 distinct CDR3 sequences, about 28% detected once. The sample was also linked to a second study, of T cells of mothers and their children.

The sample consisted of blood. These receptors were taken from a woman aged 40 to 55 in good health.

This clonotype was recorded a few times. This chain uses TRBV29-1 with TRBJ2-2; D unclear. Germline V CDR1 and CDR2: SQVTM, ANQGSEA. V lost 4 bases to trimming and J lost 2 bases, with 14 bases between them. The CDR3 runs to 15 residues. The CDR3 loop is CSVVVAGVNTGELFF. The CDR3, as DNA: TGCAGCGTTGTGGTGGCAGGCGTTAACACCGGGGAGCTGTTTTTT.

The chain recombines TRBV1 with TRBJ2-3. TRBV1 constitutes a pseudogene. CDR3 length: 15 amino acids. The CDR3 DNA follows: TGCACCAGCAGCCAAGGGTATTACCGCACAGATACGCAGTATTTT. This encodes CTSSQGYYRTDTQYF.

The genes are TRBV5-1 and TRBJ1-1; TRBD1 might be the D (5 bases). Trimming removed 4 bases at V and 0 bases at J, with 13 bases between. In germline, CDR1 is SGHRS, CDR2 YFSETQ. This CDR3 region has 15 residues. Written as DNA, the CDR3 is TGCGCCAGCAGCCCTCGGGACGGATTGAACACTGAAGCTTTCTTT. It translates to CASSPRDGLNTEAFF.

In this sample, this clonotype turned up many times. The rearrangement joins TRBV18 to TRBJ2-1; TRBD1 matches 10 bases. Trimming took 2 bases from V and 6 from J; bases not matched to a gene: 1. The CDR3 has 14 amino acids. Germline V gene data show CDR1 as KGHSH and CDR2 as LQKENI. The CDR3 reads CASSPRTGGNEQFF. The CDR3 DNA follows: TGTGCCAGCTCACCAAGGACAGGGGGCAATGAGCAGTTCTTC.

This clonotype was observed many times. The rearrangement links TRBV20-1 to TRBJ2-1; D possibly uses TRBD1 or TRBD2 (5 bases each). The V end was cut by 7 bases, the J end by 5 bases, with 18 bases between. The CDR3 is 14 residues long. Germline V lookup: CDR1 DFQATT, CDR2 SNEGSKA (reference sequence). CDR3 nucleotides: TGCAGTGTCCAATTGGGGACCGCAGACAATGAGCAGTTCTTC. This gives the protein CSVQLGTADNEQFF.

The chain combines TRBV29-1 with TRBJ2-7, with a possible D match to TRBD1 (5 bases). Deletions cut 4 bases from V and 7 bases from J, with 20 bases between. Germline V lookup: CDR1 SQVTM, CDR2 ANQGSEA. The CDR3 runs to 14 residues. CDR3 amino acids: CSVGSGHPPTEQYF. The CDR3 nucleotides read TGCAGCGTTGGGAGTGGACACCCCCCTACAGAGCAGTACTTC.

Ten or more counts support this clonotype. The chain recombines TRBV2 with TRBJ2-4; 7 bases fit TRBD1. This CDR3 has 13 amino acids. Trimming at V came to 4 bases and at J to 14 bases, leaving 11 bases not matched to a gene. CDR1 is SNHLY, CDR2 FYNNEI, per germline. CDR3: CASSGTEQGWEYF. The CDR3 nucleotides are TGTGCCAGCAGTGGAACTGAACAGGGGTGGGAGTACTTC.

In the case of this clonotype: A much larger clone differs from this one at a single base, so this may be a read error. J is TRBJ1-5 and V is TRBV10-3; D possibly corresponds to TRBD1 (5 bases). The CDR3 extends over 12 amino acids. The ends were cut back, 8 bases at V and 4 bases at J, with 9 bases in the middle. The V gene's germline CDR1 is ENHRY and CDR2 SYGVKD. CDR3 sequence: CAIAGGNQPQHF. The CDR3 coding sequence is TGTGCCATCGCGGGGGGTAATCAGCCCCAGCATTTT.

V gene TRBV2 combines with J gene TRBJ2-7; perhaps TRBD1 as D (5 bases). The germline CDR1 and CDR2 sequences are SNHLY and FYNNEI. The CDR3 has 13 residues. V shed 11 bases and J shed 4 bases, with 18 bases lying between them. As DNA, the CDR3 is TGTGCCGGAGCTCTCCGACAGAGATACGAGCAGTACTTC. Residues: CAGALRQRYEQYF.